This T cell receptor (beta chain) was captured by sequencing in a study of identifying expanded T cells in peripheral blood. Germline V gene lookup returns CDR1 SGHRS and CDR2 YFSETQ. The CDR3 runs to 14 residues. J was trimmed by 5 bases and V by 3 bases; bases with no gene match: 4. As regards this clone: Its target is unknown.

Healthy donors had no documented immune events, such as infections, while sampled. Study-wide results and caveats: Over around two and four weeks, about 16 and 20 clones changed, versus approximately 1.2 between replicates. Across healthy donors, higher total template counts meant significantly greater roughly two-week count variance.

Profiled with immunoSEQ multiplex PCR; TCRdb holds only in-frame clones, not every one. There are approximately 56,000 clones in the sample; around 82% occur only once, and less than 15% lies in the top ten. The sequence was collected from a person aged 18 to 69 in good health. Sequences were obtained from blood. This chain links TRBV5-1 with TRBJ1-2; TRBD1 aligns across 10 bases. The CDR3 spells CASSSDRGLYGYTF. CDR3 sequence (DNA): TGCGCCAGCAGCTCCGACAGGGGGCTTTATGGCTACACCTTC.